Each of the 12 T cell receptor beta chains below was sequenced from the same sample in a study of shared clonotypes between healthy human individuals. Measured with immunoSEQ multiplex PCR; TCRdb has only the in-frame clones, and not every one. Seen here are 2 million to 2.5 million clones, more than 85% observed once, and the top ten hold around 0.37%. Sequenced sample: naive CD4+ T cells from PBMCs. Subset meaning: CD45RA+ positively selected. These receptors were collected from a man younger than 30 in good health. Some clones in this sample may be carry-over from other donors' samples.

Note on this clone: Its ends do not fully match the called genes, so a read error is possible. Other DNA sequences in the sample encode the same CDR3. The V call is TRBV5-1, the J call TRBJ1-1, with TRBD1 as a possible D gene (5 bases). There are 15 residues in the CDR3. Per germline, CDR1 SGHRS and CDR2 YFSETQ. The CDR3 DNA reads TGCGCCAGCAGCTTGGAGGGCAGGGTGAATACTGAAGCTTTCTTT. Its protein product is CASSLEGRVNTEAFF.

This clone was observed once. V gene TRBV2 combines with J gene TRBJ2-7; maybe TRBD2 (6 bases). The germline V gene has CDR1 SNHLY and CDR2 FYNNEI. The CDR3 is 13 residues long. V lost 4 bases to trimming and J lost 7 bases, with 14 bases between them. The CDR3 here is CASSGRGLREQYF. CDR3 nucleotides: TGTGCCAGCAGTGGGCGGGGTTTGAGGGAGCAGTACTTC. Full variable domain (remainder filled in from reference TRBV2 and TRBJ2-7): EPEVTQTPSHQVTQMGQEVILRCVPISNHLYFYWYRQILGQKVEFLVSFYNNEISEKSEIFDDQFSVERPDGSNFTLKIRSTKLEDSAMYFCASSGRGLREQYFGPGTRLTVT.

The J gene is TRBJ2-2, the V gene TRBV7-9; the D is unclear. Germline lookup yields CDR1 SEHNR and CDR2 FQNEAQ (reference sequence). The CDR3 runs 15 residues. V was shortened by 5 bases and J by 4 bases, with 14 bases between the two germline ends. CDR3 in amino acids: CASSQVDLSTGELFF. The CDR3 DNA reads TGTGCCAGCAGCCAAGTTGATCTTTCCACCGGGGAGCTGTTTTTT.

For this clone: The junction departs from the called germline gene at one end, perhaps through a read error. The chain carries TRBV2 and TRBJ1-1; D ambiguous. There are 11 residues in the CDR3. Germline loops: CDR1 SNHLY, CDR2 FYNNEI. The CDR3 reads CASREGTEAFF. The CDR3 DNA follows: TGTGCCAGCAGGGAAGGAACTGAAGCTTTCTTT.

The chain combines TRBV28 with TRBJ1-6; maybe TRBD1 (6 bases). This CDR3 is built from 15 residues. Between the trimmed V and J ends, which lost 2 bases and 12 bases, there was a span of 17 bases. Germline V gene sequence: CDR1 MDHEN, CDR2 SYDVKM. This chain's CDR3 is CASSLGGHQWRPLHF. CDR3 in DNA: TGTGCCAGCAGTTTAGGGGGACACCAGTGGAGACCCCTCCACTTT.

The rearrangement joins TRBV5-6 to TRBJ1-2, with 8 bases lining up with TRBD1. J lost 7 bases, V lost 4 bases, and 12 bases had no gene match. Looked up from germline, CDR1 is SGHDT and CDR2 is YYEEEE. The CDR3 loop spans 15 amino acids. The DNA of the CDR3 is TGTGCCAGCAGCCTACCCCCGGACAGGGTTGTTGGCTACACCTTC. Translated, it gives CASSLPPDRVVGYTF.

The rearrangement joins TRBV4-1 to TRBJ2-4, with a weak D call TRBD1 (6 bases). The V end was cut by 3 bases, the J end by 1 base, with 16 bases between. Germline V gene lookup returns CDR1 MGHRA and CDR2 YSYEKL. The CDR3 consists of 17 residues. The CDR3 is CASSQDQGPSAKNIQYF. The CDR3 nucleotides are TGCGCCAGCAGCCAGGACCAGGGGCCGTCGGCCAAAAACATTCAGTACTTC.

The chain joins TRBV28 to TRBJ2-1; D is undetermined. The CDR3 extends over 12 amino acids. Trimming removed 6 bases at V and 15 bases at J, with 18 bases between. CDR1 and CDR2 from the germline V gene are MDHEN and SYDVKM. The CDR3 loop is CASRTGFGFTFF. For the CDR3, the DNA is TGTGCCAGCAGGACCGGATTTGGGTTCACGTTCTTC.

The rearrangement joins TRBV10-1 to TRBJ2-1; 7 nucleotides align to TRBD2. The CDR3 spans 13 residues. Germline CDR1 reads WNHNN; CDR2 reads SYGVQD (reference sequence). After removal of 4 bases from V and 8 bases from J, the junction contained 5 bases not matched to a gene. The CDR3 sequence is CASSVSGRDEQFF. CDR3 bases: TGCGCCAGCAGTGTTTCAGGGAGGGATGAGCAGTTCTTC.

The chain links TRBV18 to TRBJ2-1, with D tentatively TRBD2 (5 bases). The CDR3 runs to 15 residues. V gave up 3 bases and J gave up 6 bases, with 15 bases separating them. Per the germline V gene, CDR1 is KGHSH and CDR2 is LQKENI. The CDR3 DNA follows: TGTGCCAGCTCACCGACAAGCGGTAGGTCCAATGAGCAGTTCTTC. It translates to CASSPTSGRSNEQFF.

In regard to this clone: At one end the junction does not follow the germline gene, possibly because of a read error. This CDR3 is also generated by other DNA sequences in the sample. The chain is built from TRBV10-3 and TRBJ1-5; D remains unclear. Per germline, CDR1 ENHRY and CDR2 SYGVKD. The CDR3 has 13 residues. CDR3 amino acids: CAISEVGYQPQHF. In DNA, the CDR3 is TGTGCCATCAGTGAGGTCGGGTACCAGCCCCAGCACTTT.

On this clone: Other nucleotide sequences in the sample specify the same CDR3. This chain joins TRBV28 and TRBJ1-5; D uncertain. The CDR3 is made up of 12 amino acids. Trimming took 4 bases from V and 4 from J, leaving 5 bases between them. The germline gives CDR1 MDHEN, CDR2 SYDVKM. DNA of the CDR3: TGTGCCAGCAGTTCAGGAAATCAGCCCCAGCATTTT. Translating gives CASSSGNQPQHF.